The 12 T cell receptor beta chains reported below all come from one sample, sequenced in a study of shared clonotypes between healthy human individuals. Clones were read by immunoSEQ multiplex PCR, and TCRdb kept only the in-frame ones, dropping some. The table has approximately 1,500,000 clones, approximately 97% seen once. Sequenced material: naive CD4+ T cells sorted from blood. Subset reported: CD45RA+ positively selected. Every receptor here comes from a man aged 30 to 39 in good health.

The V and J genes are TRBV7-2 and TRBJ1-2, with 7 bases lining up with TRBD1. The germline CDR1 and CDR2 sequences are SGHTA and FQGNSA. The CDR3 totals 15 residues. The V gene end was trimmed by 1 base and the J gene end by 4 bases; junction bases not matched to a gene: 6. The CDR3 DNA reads TGTGCCAGCAGCTTAGACAGGGGAGGTTTCTATGGCTACACCTTC. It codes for CASSLDRGGFYGYTF. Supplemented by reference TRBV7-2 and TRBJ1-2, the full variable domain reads GAGVSQSPSNKVTEKGKDVELRCDPISGHTALYWYRQSLGQGLEFLIYFQGNSAPDKSGLPSDRFSAERTGGSVSTLTIQRTQQEDSAVYLCASSLDRGGFYGYTFGSGTRLTVV.

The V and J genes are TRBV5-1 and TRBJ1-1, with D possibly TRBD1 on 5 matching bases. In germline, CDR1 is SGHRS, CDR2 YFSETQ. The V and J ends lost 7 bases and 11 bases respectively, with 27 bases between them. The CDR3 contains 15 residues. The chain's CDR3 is CASHPTSGAGPHAFF. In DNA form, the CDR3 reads TGCGCCAGCCACCCAACCTCGGGCGCGGGACCCCATGCTTTCTTT.

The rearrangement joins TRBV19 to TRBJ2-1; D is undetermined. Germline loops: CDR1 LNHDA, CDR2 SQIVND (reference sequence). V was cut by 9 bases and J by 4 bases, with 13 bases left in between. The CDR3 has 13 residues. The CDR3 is CASGNGIYNEQFF. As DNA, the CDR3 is TGTGCCAGCGGTAATGGGATATACAATGAGCAGTTCTTC.

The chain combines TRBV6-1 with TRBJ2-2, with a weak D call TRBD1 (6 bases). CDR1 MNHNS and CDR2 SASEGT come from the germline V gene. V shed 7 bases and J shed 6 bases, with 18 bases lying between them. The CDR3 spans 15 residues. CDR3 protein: CASKAGVLSPGELFF. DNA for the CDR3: TGTGCCAGCAAAGCAGGGGTTTTGTCGCCCGGGGAGCTGTTTTTT.

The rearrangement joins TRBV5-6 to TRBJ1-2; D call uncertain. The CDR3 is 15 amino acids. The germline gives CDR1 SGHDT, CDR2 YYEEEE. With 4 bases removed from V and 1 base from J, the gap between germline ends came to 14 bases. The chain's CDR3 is CASSPPNPINYGYTF. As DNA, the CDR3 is TGTGCCAGCAGCCCACCAAACCCAATTAACTATGGCTACACCTTC.

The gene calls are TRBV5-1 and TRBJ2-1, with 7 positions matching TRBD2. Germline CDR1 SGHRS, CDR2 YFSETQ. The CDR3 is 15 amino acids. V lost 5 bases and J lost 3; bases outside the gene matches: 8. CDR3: CASSPGGGLYNEQFF. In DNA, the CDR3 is TGCGCCAGCAGTCCCGGGGGAGGGCTCTACAATGAGCAGTTCTTC.

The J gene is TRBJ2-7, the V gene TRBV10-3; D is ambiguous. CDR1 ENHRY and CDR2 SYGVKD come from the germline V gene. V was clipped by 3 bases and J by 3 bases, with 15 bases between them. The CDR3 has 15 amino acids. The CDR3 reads CAISETATESYEQYF. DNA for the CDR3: TGTGCCATCAGTGAAACCGCGACGGAAAGCTACGAGCAGTACTTC.

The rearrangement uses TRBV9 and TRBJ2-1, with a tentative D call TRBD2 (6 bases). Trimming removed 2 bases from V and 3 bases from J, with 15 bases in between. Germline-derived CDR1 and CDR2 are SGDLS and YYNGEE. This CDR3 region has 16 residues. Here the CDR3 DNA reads TGTGCCAGCAGCGTTCTGGCCCGGGACTTCTACAATGAGCAGTTCTTC. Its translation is CASSVLARDFYNEQFF. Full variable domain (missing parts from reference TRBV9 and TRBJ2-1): DSGVTQTPKHLITATGQRVTLRCSPRSGDLSVYWYQQSLDQGLQFLIQYYNGEERAKGNILERFSAQQFPDLHSELNLSSLELGDSALYFCASSVLARDFYNEQFFGPGTRLTVL.

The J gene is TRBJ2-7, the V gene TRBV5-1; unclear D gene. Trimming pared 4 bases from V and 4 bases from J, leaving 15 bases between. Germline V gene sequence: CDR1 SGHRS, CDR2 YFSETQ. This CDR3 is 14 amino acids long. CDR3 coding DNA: TGCGCCAGCAGCCCCGGCCCAGGACCTTACGAGCAGTACTTC. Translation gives CASSPGPGPYEQYF.

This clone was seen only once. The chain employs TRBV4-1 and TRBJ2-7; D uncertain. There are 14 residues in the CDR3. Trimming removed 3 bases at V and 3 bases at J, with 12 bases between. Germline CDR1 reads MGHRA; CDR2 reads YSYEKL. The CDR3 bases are TGCGCCAGCAGCCAGTGGGTAATGGGCTACGAGCAGTACTTC. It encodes CASSQWVMGYEQYF.

The CDR3 region is CASSAYTGSNQPQHF. The CDR3 region has the DNA TGTGCCAGTAGTGCCTATACAGGGAGCAATCAGCCCCAGCATTTT. The genes are TRBV19 and TRBJ1-5; weak D call: TRBD1 (6 bases). CDR1 and CDR2 (germline): LNHDA, SQIVND (reference sequence). The CDR3 runs 15 residues. V lost 5 bases and J 1 base, leaving 12 bases between the germline ends.

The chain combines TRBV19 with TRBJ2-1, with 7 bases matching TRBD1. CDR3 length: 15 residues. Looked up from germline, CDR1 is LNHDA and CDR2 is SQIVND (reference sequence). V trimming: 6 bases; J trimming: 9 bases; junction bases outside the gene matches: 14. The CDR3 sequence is CASSLTGFPDGEQFF. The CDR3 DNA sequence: TGTGCCAGTAGCCTGACAGGGTTTCCGGACGGTGAGCAGTTCTTC.